This entry concerns a single T cell receptor beta chain. Only in-frame clones appear in the TCRdb table, and some are missing; sequencing was by immunoSEQ multiplex PCR. The sample consists of more than 95,000 clones, about four fifths of them appearing once. The sample comes from a study of blood T cell repertoires in COVID-19. Across the study: Specimens from acute and convalescent COVID-19 originated in the United States, Italy and Spain.

The germline gives CDR1 MDHEN, CDR2 SYDVKM. V dropped 6 bases and J dropped 6 bases, with 15 bases sitting between them. The CDR3 runs 14 residues. Sample: peripheral blood. The rearrangement links TRBV28 to TRBJ1-5; a possible D gene is TRBD1 (5 bases). This TCR came from a man older than 75 with active or convalescent COVID-19. CDR3 loop: CASRSSTGGQPQHF. CDR3 DNA: TGTGCCAGCAGATCCTCAACAGGCGGTCAGCCCCAGCATTTT.